Sequencing of this T cell receptor (beta chain) was carried out in a study of blood T cell repertoires in COVID-19. As for the study in general: Material from acute and convalescent COVID-19 was sourced from the United States, Italy and Spain. Sources were T cells, B-cell-depleted T cells, or PBMCs; the material itself was cDNA or gDNA.

In the source study's methods: From reference gene primer amplification, estimates of nucleated cell counts were derived. Repertoires were generated with immunoSEQ multiplex PCR, while TCRdb's copy carries only in-frame clones and drops some. V, J and clone size were drawn from that table, and D and trimming were deduced from the DNA. In the table there are more than 90,000 clones, 81% of which are singletons. The CDR3 is 16 residues long. The germline V and J ends were trimmed by 5 bases and 0 bases, with 14 bases remaining between them. Per the germline V gene, CDR1 is LNHDA and CDR2 is SQIVND (reference sequence).

The rearrangement joins TRBV19 to TRBJ2-1, with D possibly being TRBD2 (7 bases). The sequence came from a man aged 60 to 75 with acute or convalescent COVID-19. Sequenced: peripheral blood. CDR3 residues: CASSGRGGLSYNEQFF. Written as DNA, the CDR3 is TGTGCCAGTAGTGGTCGCGGGGGCCTCTCCTACAATGAGCAGTTCTTC.